The 22 T cell receptor beta chains reported below all come from one sample, sequenced in a study of T cell responses to AZD1222 COVID-19 vaccine. TCRdb's copy holds only in-frame clones and misses some; the assay was immunoSEQ multiplex PCR. The profile shows approximately 77,000 clones, around 90% of them singletons. Sample: peripheral blood, taken 28 days after the second AZD1222 dose. The receptors come from an adult who received the AZD1222 COVID-19 vaccine.

V and J are TRBV3-1 (or the pseudogene TRBV3-2) and TRBJ2-3, with 8 nucleotides matching TRBD2. The V and J ends lost 1 base and 2 bases, in that order; junction bases with no gene match: 2. The germline gives CDR1 LGHDT, CDR2 YNNKEL (reference sequence). The CDR3 loop spans 15 amino acids. The CDR3 region is CASSQGGLVTDTQYF. The CDR3 coding sequence is TGTGCCAGCAGCCAAGGGGGACTAGTCACAGATACGCAGTATTTT.

This clone was seen just once. The genes are TRBV4-1 and TRBJ2-2, with TRBD1 identical over 10 bases. The CDR3 contains 18 residues. CDR1 is MGHRA and CDR2 is YSYEKL in the germline V gene. V shed 0 bases and J 6 bases; nucleotides not matched to a gene: 10. CDR3 bases: TGCGCCAGCAGCCAAGATCCCGGAGACAGGGGGCAGGCCGGGGAGCTGTTTTTT. It is translated as CASSQDPGDRGQAGELFF.

J is TRBJ1-1 and V is TRBV3-1 (or the pseudogene TRBV3-2); D unclear. The V gene's germline CDR1 is LGHDT and CDR2 YNNKEL (reference sequence). The CDR3 sequence is 15 residues long. Between the trimmed V and J ends, which lost 4 bases and 1 base, there was a span of 13 bases. The CDR3 sequence: CASSLSDRGNTEAFF. CDR3 bases: TGTGCCAGCAGCCTATCGGACCGGGGGAACACTGAAGCTTTCTTT.

The chain uses TRBV19 and TRBJ1-2; D is uncertain. V lost 5 bases and J lost 4, with 14 bases in between. The CDR3 totals 14 residues. Looked up from germline, CDR1 is LNHDA and CDR2 is SQIVND (reference sequence). The CDR3 bases are TGTGCCAGTAGTCAAGATTACTTGGCCTATGGCTACACCTTC. It encodes CASSQDYLAYGYTF.

V is TRBV3-1 (or the pseudogene TRBV3-2) and J is TRBJ2-1, with 8 nucleotides matching TRBD2. The CDR3 covers 15 residues. CDR1 and CDR2 from the germline V gene are LGHDT and YNNKEL (reference sequence). V was pared by 4 bases and J by 3 bases, with 5 bases of the junction left unmatched. In nucleotides, the CDR3 is TGTGCCAGCAGCCGATCTAGCGGGTTCTACAATGAGCAGTTCTTC. It translates to CASSRSSGFYNEQFF.

V and J are TRBV7-2 and TRBJ1-2; TRBD1 is a possible D gene (6 bases). Germline V gene lookup returns CDR1 SGHTA and CDR2 FQGNSA. Between the trimmed V and J ends, which lost 3 bases and 8 bases, there was a span of 13 bases. This CDR3 comprises 13 residues. The CDR3 loop reads CASSFNRDQGYTF. The CDR3 coding sequence is TGTGCCAGCAGCTTTAACAGGGATCAAGGCTACACCTTC.

V gene TRBV18 combines with J gene TRBJ1-5, with a tentative D call TRBD1 (6 bases). This CDR3 contains 13 residues. Deletions cut 4 bases from V and 3 bases from J, with 7 bases between. Germline CDR1 reads KGHSH; CDR2 reads LQKENI. The CDR3 DNA is TGTGCCAGCTCACGGGGGCACAATCAGCCCCAGCATTTT. Protein: CASSRGHNQPQHF.

The V call is TRBV7-7, the J call TRBJ2-2; possible D gene TRBD1, 6 bases. This CDR3 has 15 amino acids. From germline, CDR1 is SSHAT and CDR2 FNYEAQ (reference sequence). V was clipped by 5 bases and J by 6 bases, with 16 bases between them. CDR3 loop: CASSPHRVEAGELFF. The CDR3 DNA follows: TGTGCCAGCAGCCCTCACAGGGTCGAGGCCGGGGAGCTGTTTTTT.

This clone appeared once. This chain uses TRBV11-2 with TRBJ2-5; a weak D match, TRBD2 (6 bases). Germline loops: CDR1 SGHAT, CDR2 FQNNGV. The CDR3 runs 13 residues. Trimming removed 5 bases at V and 4 bases at J, with 11 bases between. The DNA for the CDR3 is TGTGCCAGCAGCCCCGCGGGGACAGAGACCCAGTACTTC. Translating gives CASSPAGTETQYF.

The chain is built from TRBV5-6 and TRBJ1-6, with D possibly being TRBD1 (6 bases). Trimming left V 1 base short and J 4 bases short, with 6 bases between. CDR1 is SGHDT and CDR2 is YYEEEE in the germline V gene. The CDR3 sequence is 14 residues long. CDR3 bases: TGTGCCAGCAGCTTGACAGGGTATAATTCACCCCTCCACTTT. The encoded protein is CASSLTGYNSPLHF.

The chain uses TRBV28 and TRBJ2-4, with D possibly being TRBD1 (5 bases). Germline values: CDR1 MDHEN, CDR2 SYDVKM. The length of the CDR3 is 16 residues. The V gene lost 2 bases and the J gene lost 0 bases, with 11 bases spanning the gap. The CDR3, as DNA: TGTGCCAGCAGTTTAGGGGCGGATCTAGCCAAAAACATTCAGTACTTC. Its protein is CASSLGADLAKNIQYF.

The chain couples TRBV5-1 to TRBJ2-7, with D perhaps matching TRBD1 (6 bases). The CDR3 is made up of 18 amino acids. Germline lookup yields CDR1 SGHRS and CDR2 YFSETQ. Trimming cost V 3 bases and J 0 bases, with 22 bases left between them. CDR3 protein: CASSSEGGIPPSSYEQYF. The CDR3 DNA is TGCGCCAGCAGCTCGGAAGGGGGTATACCCCCAAGCTCCTACGAGCAGTACTTC.

In DNA, the CDR3 is TGTGCCAGCAGCCCCCCCGTTAAGCCTCCCTACGAGCAGTACTTC. It codes for CASSPPVKPPYEQYF. The J gene is TRBJ2-7, the V gene TRBV7-8; D is uncertain. Trimming cost V 5 bases and J 2 bases, with 16 bases left between them. This CDR3 is 15 amino acids long. Germline V lookup: CDR1 SGHVS, CDR2 FQNEAQ.

The rearrangement uses TRBV30 and TRBJ1-6; 10 bases fit TRBD1. This CDR3 region has 15 residues. Looked up from germline, CDR1 is GTSNPN and CDR2 is SVGIG (reference sequence). The trim removed 3 bases at V and 7 bases at J, leaving 6 bases unmatched. Here the CDR3 reads CAWRTTGGSNSPLHF. As DNA, the CDR3 is TGTGCCTGGAGGACGACAGGGGGCTCAAATTCACCCCTCCACTTT.

The gene calls are TRBV4-1 and TRBJ2-3; 12 nucleotides match TRBD2. Per the germline V gene, CDR1 is MGHRA and CDR2 is YSYEKL. CDR3 size: 20 residues. The J segment lost 6 bases and the V segment lost 2 bases, leaving 18 bases of the junction unmatched. This CDR3 is CASSQIQTASGRDPADTQYF. The CDR3 region has the DNA TGCGCCAGCAGCCAAATCCAAACGGCTAGCGGGAGGGACCCGGCGGATACGCAGTATTTT.

The V and J genes are TRBV5-1 and TRBJ2-3; 11 bases agree with TRBD2. Germline V gives CDR1 SGHRS, CDR2 YFSETQ. V trimming: 3 bases; J trimming: 5 bases; junction bases outside the gene matches: 2. The CDR3 length is 14 residues. CDR3 coding DNA: TGCGCCAGCAGCTCACTAGCGGGAGTAGATACGCAGTATTTT. Translated, it gives CASSSLAGVDTQYF.

The J gene is TRBJ1-4, the V gene TRBV3-1 (or the pseudogene TRBV3-2); D ambiguous. Germline values: CDR1 LGHDT, CDR2 YNNKEL (reference sequence). This CDR3 comprises 15 residues. Trimming shortened V by 2 bases and J by 10 bases, and 17 bases separated the two germline ends. CDR3: CASSQTSPLLGKLFF. The CDR3 DNA sequence: TGTGCCAGCAGCCAAACGAGTCCCCTTCTCGGAAAACTGTTTTTT.

The V and J genes are TRBV9 and TRBJ2-1; 10 nucleotides align to TRBD2. V was pared by 3 bases and J by 4 bases, with 10 bases of the junction left unmatched. The CDR3 is made up of 17 amino acids. The germline gives CDR1 SGDLS, CDR2 YYNGEE. CDR3 coding DNA: TGTGCCAGCAGCGCAAACCTGGGACTAGCGCAATACAATGAGCAGTTCTTC. This sequence encodes CASSANLGLAQYNEQFF.

This sequence joins TRBV30 and TRBJ1-2; the D gene is possibly TRBD1 (5 bases). The CDR3 has 11 amino acids. Deletions cut 0 bases from V and 6 bases from J, with 5 bases between. Germline CDR1 is GTSNPN and CDR2 is SVGIG (reference sequence). The CDR3 spells CAWSVGHGYTF. Here the CDR3 DNA reads TGTGCCTGGAGTGTGGGGCATGGCTACACCTTC.

The chain is built from TRBV7-6 and TRBJ1-1; D is possibly TRBD1 (5 bases). Trimming removed 1 base from V and 5 bases from J, with 20 bases in between. Germline V gene data show CDR1 as SGHVS and CDR2 as FNYEAQ. CDR3 length: 17 amino acids. Here the CDR3 reads CASSLVPQGSGRTEAFF. The CDR3 nucleotides are TGTGCCAGCAGCTTAGTCCCGCAGGGATCGGGGAGGACTGAAGCTTTCTTT.

The V call is TRBV6-2 or TRBV6-3, the J call TRBJ2-7; D possibly matches TRBD1 or TRBD2 (5 bases each). The length of the CDR3 is 13 residues. Trimming left V 4 bases short and J 3 bases short, with 10 bases between. Germline lookup yields CDR1 MNHEY and CDR2 SVGEGT. The CDR3 loop reads CASSSGTLYEQYF. CDR3 coding DNA: TGTGCCAGCAGTTCCGGGACCCTCTACGAGCAGTACTTC.

The chain employs TRBV10-3 and TRBJ1-4, with D perhaps TRBD1 (5 bases). This CDR3 has 15 residues. V lost 3 bases, J lost 8 bases, and 16 bases lay in between. Germline CDR1 is ENHRY and CDR2 is SYGVKD. CDR3 sequence (DNA): TGTGCCATCAGTGACGGCGCAGGGAGTCGGGAAAAACTGTTTTTT. It yields the protein CAISDGAGSREKLFF.